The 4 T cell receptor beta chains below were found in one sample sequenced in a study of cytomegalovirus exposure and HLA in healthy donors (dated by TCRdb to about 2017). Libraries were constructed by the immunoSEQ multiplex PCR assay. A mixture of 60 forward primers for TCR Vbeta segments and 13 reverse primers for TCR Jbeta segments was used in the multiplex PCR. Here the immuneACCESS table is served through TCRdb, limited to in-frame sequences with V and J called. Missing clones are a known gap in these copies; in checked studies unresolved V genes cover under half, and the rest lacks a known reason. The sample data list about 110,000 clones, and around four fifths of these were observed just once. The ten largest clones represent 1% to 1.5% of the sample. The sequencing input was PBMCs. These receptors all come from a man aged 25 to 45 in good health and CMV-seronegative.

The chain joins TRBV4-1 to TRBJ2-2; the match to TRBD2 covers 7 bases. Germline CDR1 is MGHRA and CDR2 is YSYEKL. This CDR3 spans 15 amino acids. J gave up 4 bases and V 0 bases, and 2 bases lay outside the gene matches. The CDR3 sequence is CASSQESGGTGELFF. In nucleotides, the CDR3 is TGCGCCAGCAGCCAAGAGTCGGGGGGCACCGGGGAGCTGTTTTTT.

CDR3 DNA sequence: TGTGCCAGTTGCCGACGGGGGAACACTGAAGCTTTCTTT. Protein sequence: CASCRRGNTEAFF. This rearrangement joins TRBV19 to TRBJ1-1; D is unclear. CDR1 is LNHDA and CDR2 is SQIVND in the germline V gene (reference sequence). The V gene lost 8 bases and the J gene lost 1 base, with 11 bases spanning the gap. The length of the CDR3 is 13 residues.

CDR3 region: CASCSRQGAWNEQFF. The CDR3 DNA is TGCGCCAGCTGTTCGAGACAGGGGGCATGGAATGAGCAGTTCTTC. The genes are TRBV4-1 and TRBJ2-1, with 10 bases that match TRBD1. The CDR3 has 15 amino acids. Trimming took 8 bases from V and 7 from J; bases not matched to a gene: 11. The V gene's germline CDR1 is MGHRA and CDR2 YSYEKL.

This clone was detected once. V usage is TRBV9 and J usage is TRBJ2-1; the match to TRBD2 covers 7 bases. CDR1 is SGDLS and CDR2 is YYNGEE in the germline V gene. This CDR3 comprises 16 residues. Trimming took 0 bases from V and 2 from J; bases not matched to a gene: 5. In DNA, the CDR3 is TGTGCCAGCAGCGTAGAGTGGGGGGGGACCTACAATGAGCAGTTCTTC. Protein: CASSVEWGGTYNEQFF.